Reported below is one T cell receptor (beta chain). As handled by the study authors: Amplifying reference gene primers gave estimates of nucleated cell counts. The data were produced by immunoSEQ multiplex PCR, yet TCRdb's version contains in-frame clones alone and is incomplete. That table supplies the V and J calls and clone size; D and trimming were determined from the DNA. The sample shows 65,000 to 85,000 clones, 79% of them seen only once. From germline, CDR1 is SGHNT and CDR2 YYREEE (reference sequence). This CDR3 is 15 amino acids long. Trimming cost V 2 bases and J 2 bases, with 13 bases left between them. These data belong to a study of blood T cell repertoires in COVID-19. Study at large: The study drew acute and convalescent COVID-19 samples from the United States, Italy and Spain.

The chain recombines TRBV5-4 with TRBJ1-1; D not resolved. Source material: peripheral blood. The sequence was collected from a woman aged 80 or older with active or convalescent COVID-19. The CDR3 spells CASSFGKRQNTEAFF. DNA for the CDR3: TGTGCCAGCAGCTTCGGGAAGCGCCAAAACACTGAAGCTTTCTTT.